This TCR beta chain was sequenced during a study of cytomegalovirus exposure and HLA in healthy donors. The PCR was carried out with 60 Vbeta primers and 13 Jbeta primers. The repertoire was sequenced with immunoSEQ multiplex PCR; TCRdb's copy has only in-frame clones and lacks some. Among about 140,000 clones, approximately 70% were seen once, and the ten largest hold about 1.2%. General observations from the study: In a later analysis, several top co-occurrence clusters appeared linked to parvovirus B19, influenza, CMV and Epstein-Barr virus.

Points on this clone: The antigen remains undetermined.

Trimming cost V 5 bases and J 3 bases, with 18 bases left between them. Germline CDR1 reads MRHNA; CDR2 reads SNTAGT. This CDR3 is 16 amino acids long. The chain has TRBV6-4 and TRBJ2-3, with D maybe TRBD2 (6 bases). The clonotype originates from a woman aged 40 to 50 in good health and CMV-seronegative. Sample: PBMCs. The CDR3 DNA is TGTGCCAGCAGTCCCCGGGACTCCCGGGGGACAGATACGCAGTATTTT. Amino acid sequence: CASSPRDSRGTDTQYF.